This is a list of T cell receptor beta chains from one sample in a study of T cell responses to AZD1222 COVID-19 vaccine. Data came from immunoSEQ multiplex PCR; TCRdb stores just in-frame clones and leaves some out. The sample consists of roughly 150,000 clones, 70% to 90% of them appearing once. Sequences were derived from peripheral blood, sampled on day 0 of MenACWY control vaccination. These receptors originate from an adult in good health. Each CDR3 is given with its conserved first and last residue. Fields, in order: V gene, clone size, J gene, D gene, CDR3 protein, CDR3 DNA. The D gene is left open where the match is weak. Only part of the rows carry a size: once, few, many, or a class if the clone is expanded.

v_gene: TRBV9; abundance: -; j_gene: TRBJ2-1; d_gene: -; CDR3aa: CASRDLPSGEQFF; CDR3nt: TGTGCCAGCAGGGACCTACCATCGGGGGAGCAGTTCTTC
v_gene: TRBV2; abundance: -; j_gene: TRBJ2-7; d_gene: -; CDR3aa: CASSEWSRRDEQYF; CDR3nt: TGTGCCAGCAGCGAGTGGTCCCGAAGGGACGAGCAGTACTTC
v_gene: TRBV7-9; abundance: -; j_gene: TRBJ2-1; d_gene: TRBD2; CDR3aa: CASNISGRTNEQFF; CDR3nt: TGTGCCAGCAACATTAGCGGGAGGACCAATGAGCAGTTCTTC
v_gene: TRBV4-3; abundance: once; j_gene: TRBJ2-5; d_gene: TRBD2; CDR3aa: CASSQDPPGGSIAETQYF; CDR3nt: TGCGCCAGCAGCCAAGACCCGCCGGGGGGGTCGATTGCGGAGACCCAGTACTTC
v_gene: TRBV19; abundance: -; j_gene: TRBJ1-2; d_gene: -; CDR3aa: CASSMGRNYGYTF; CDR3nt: TGTGCCAGTAGTATGGGACGGAACTATGGCTACACCTTC
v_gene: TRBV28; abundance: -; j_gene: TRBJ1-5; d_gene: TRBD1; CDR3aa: CASDRAKQPQHF; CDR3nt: TGTGCCAGCGACAGGGCCAAGCAGCCCCAGCATTTT
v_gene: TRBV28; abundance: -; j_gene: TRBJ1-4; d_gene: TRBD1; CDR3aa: CASSRAFGGTGAHF; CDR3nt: TGTGCCAGCAGCCGGGCTTTCGGTGGGACAGGGGCGCATTTT
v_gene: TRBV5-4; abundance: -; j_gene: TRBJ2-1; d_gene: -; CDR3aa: CASSLDSYEQFF; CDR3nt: TGTGCCAGCAGCTTGGATTCGTATGAGCAGTTCTTC
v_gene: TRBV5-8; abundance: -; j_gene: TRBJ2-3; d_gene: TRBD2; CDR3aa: CASSLDLAGTDTQYF; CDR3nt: TGTGCCAGCAGCTTGGACCTAGCGGGAACAGATACGCAGTATTTT
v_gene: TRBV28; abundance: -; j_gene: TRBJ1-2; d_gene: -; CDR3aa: CASSLVAGEPNGYTF; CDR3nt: TGTGCCAGCAGTTTAGTGGCGGGTGAACCAAATGGCTACACCTTC
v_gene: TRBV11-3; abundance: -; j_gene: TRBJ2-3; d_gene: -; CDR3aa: CASSLDAPRADTQYF; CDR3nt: TGTGCCAGCAGCCTGGACGCGCCTCGGGCAGATACGCAGTATTTT
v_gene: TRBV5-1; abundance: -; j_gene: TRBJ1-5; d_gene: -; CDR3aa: CASSPTTGGGGFVPPQHF; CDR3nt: TGCGCCAGCAGCCCAACGACAGGAGGTGGGGGTTTTGTTCCGCCCCAGCATTTT
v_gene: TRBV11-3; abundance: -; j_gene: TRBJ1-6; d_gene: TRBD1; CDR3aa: CASSGGFGQERSPLHF; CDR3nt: TGTGCCAGCAGCGGGGGGTTTGGACAGGAGAGATCACCCCTCCACTTT
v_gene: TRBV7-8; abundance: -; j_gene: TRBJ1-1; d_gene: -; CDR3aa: CASSFGRSNTEAFF; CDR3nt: TGTGCCAGCAGCTTTGGCCGATCGAACACTGAAGCTTTCTTT